These 9 T cell receptor beta chains were all obtained from the same sample, sequenced in a study of Graves' ophthalmopathy and Graves' hyperthyroidism. Transcripts of RNA were the source for amplifying TCR beta CDR3 regions. Investigators did first-round RT-PCR with HTBI primers, then second-round multiplex PCR. TCRdb passed the multiplex PCR reads through MiXCR, listing each CDR3 protein once. The sample lists about 740,000 distinct CDR3 sequences; roughly 41% were seen once. The sample comprised peripheral blood. Source of these receptors: an adult man with Graves' ophthalmopathy.

As concerns this clonotype: One end of the junction does not line up with germline, which may come from a read error. The chain is built from TRBV10-3 and TRBJ2-7, with D possibly matching TRBD2 (7 bases). The CDR3 sequence is 14 residues long. Per the germline V gene, CDR1 is ENHRY and CDR2 is SYGVKD. The CDR3: CASSFQRGHYEQYF. CDR3 DNA sequence: TGTGCCAGCAGTTTCCAGCGGGGACACTACGAGCAGTACTTC.

The chain has TRBV20-1 and TRBJ1-1; D is uncertain. The CDR3 covers 11 residues. Looked up from germline, CDR1 is DFQATT and CDR2 is SNEGSKA (reference sequence). The CDR3 sequence is CSVAPDTEAFF. DNA for the CDR3: TGCAGCGTCGCCCCGGACACTGAAGCTTTCTTT.

In DNA, the CDR3 is TGTGCCACCAGCAGTCGGACAGGGGACTATGGCTACACCTTC. This translates into CATSSRTGDYGYTF. The chain recombines TRBV2 with TRBJ1-2; 9 positions match TRBD1. Germline V gene lookup returns CDR1 SNHLY and CDR2 FYNNEI. V lost 10 bases to trimming and J lost 3 bases; unmatched junction nucleotides: 9. CDR3 length: 14 amino acids.

This clonotype turned up a few times. It may be a read error: a sequence one base away is much more abundant. V is TRBV29-1 and J is TRBJ1-5; 8 bases fit TRBD1. The CDR3 consists of 14 residues. The J segment lost 1 base and the V segment lost 7 bases, leaving 6 bases of the junction unmatched. Germline V lookup: CDR1 SQVTM, CDR2 ANQGSEA. CDR3 sequence reads: CSARTGLSNQPQHF. The CDR3 nucleotides are TGCAGCGCTAGGACAGGGCTGAGCAATCAGCCCCAGCATTTT.

The J gene is TRBJ2-7, the V gene TRBV5-1; a possible D gene is TRBD2 (6 bases). The CDR3 sequence is 14 residues long. Germline CDR1 reads SGHRS; CDR2 reads YFSETQ. V was pared by 0 bases and J by 7 bases, with 14 bases between. CDR3 sequence: CASSLASEAWEQYF. As DNA, the CDR3 is TGCGCCAGCAGCTTGGCTAGCGAGGCTTGGGAGCAGTACTTC.

The chain couples TRBV4-1 to TRBJ2-5, with D perhaps given as TRBD1 or TRBD2 (5 bases each). The CDR3 length is 16 residues. Germline-derived CDR1 and CDR2 are MGHRA and YSYEKL. Trimming removed 0 bases at V and 2 bases at J, with 13 bases between. The CDR3, as DNA: TGCGCCAGCAGCCAAGATGGACCAGGGAGACAAGAGACCCAGTACTTC. Its translation: CASSQDGPGRQETQYF.

This clonotype was recorded many times. The V call is TRBV20-1, the J call TRBJ1-5; D uncertain. The germline gives CDR1 DFQATT, CDR2 SNEGSKA (reference sequence). Between the trimmed V and J ends, which lost 0 bases and 5 bases, there was a span of 5 bases. The CDR3 extends over 12 amino acids. CDR3 DNA sequence: TGCAGTGCTAGAGATGTAGATCAGCCCCAGCATTTT. It codes for CSARDVDQPQHF.

This clonotype has just a few counts. V usage is TRBV6-6 and J usage is TRBJ2-5; TRBD2 matches at 8 bases. The length of the CDR3 is 16 residues. Losses at the gene ends were 0 bases for V and 5 bases for J; bases not matched to a gene: 8. Looked up from germline, CDR1 is MNHNY and CDR2 is SVGAGI (reference sequence). CDR3: CASSYSVMREAETQYF. DNA for the CDR3: TGTGCCAGCAGTTACTCGGTTATGCGGGAGGCGGAGACCCAGTACTTC.

The chain recombines TRBV16 with TRBJ1-2, with 7 bases aligning to TRBD1. Unmatched junction bases numbered 13, after V lost 5 bases and J lost 4 bases. Germline loops: CDR1 KGHSY, CDR2 FQNENV. CDR3 length equals 16 residues. CDR3 loop: CASSIITGEDGYGYTF. In DNA, the CDR3 is TGTGCCAGCAGCATAATTACAGGGGAAGATGGCTATGGCTACACCTTC.